What follows describes a single TCR beta chain. These data originate in a study of blood T cell repertoires in COVID-19. In the study overall: The samples span acute and convalescent COVID-19 from the United States, Italy and Spain. T cells, B-cell-depleted T cells, or PBMCs supplied cDNA or gDNA.

Authors' methods: Estimation of nucleated cell counts relied on the amplification of reference gene primers. Some clones are missing from TCRdb's copy, which holds only in-frame ones; the method was immunoSEQ multiplex PCR. That table supplies the V and J calls and clone size; D and trimming were determined from the DNA. The data show 130,000 to 150,000 clones, 70% to 90% seen once. The CDR3 covers 16 residues. J was trimmed by 5 bases and V by 2 bases; bases with no gene match: 7. CDR1 is SGHRS, CDR2 YFSETQ, per germline. The specimen was peripheral blood. The TCR comes from a middle-aged woman with active or convalescent COVID-19. The rearrangement uses TRBV5-1 and TRBJ1-1; 12 positions agree with TRBD1. Written as DNA, the CDR3 is TGCGCCAGCAGCTTAATCCGGGACAGGGGGCGGACTGAAGCTTTCTTT. It specifies CASSLIRDRGRTEAFF.